Below, one T cell receptor beta chain is given with its context. No antigen is known for it. The data derive from a study of cytomegalovirus exposure and HLA in healthy donors. On the study more broadly: The 500 to 750 first-cohort repertoires and the 95 to 150 validation repertoires shared the same platform, a later analysis reported.

TCRdb keeps only in-frame clones here, not all; method: immunoSEQ multiplex PCR. The table lists 150,000 to 180,000 clones, 85% to 90% of them singletons, with roughly 1.9% in the top ten. V dropped 0 bases and J dropped 6; count of bases not matched to a gene: 6. Looked up from germline, CDR1 is MNHEY and CDR2 is SVGAGI. CDR3 size: 15 residues. Study outcomes and limitations: Using the classifier, cytomegalovirus status was reportedly diagnosed with high specificity and sensitivity. In the approximately 130 validation repertoires, a later analysis found that first-cohort TCR clusters tended to co-occur.

This sequence was found in a human donor in good health. This chain links TRBV6-5 with TRBJ1-1, with 8 bases matching TRBD1. Sequenced input: PBMCs. The CDR3 here is CASSYSQGARSEAFF. DNA of the CDR3: TGTGCCAGCAGTTACTCTCAGGGGGCGAGGTCTGAAGCTTTCTTT.